This T cell receptor beta chain was sequenced during a study of CD4+ T cells in melanoma. This clone was picked up a small number of times. Assay used: immunoSEQ multiplex PCR; TCRdb lists only in-frame clones, some missing. The sample has around 11,000 clones; around 71% are singletons. This CDR3 has 14 amino acids. Trimming cost V 6 bases and J 2 bases, with 13 bases left between them. Germline V CDR1 and CDR2: MNHEY, SVGAGI. V is TRBV6-5 and J is TRBJ1-2; possibly TRBD1 for D (6 bases). This clonotype was sampled from a human donor with melanoma. Sequencing used cells from a culture (not recorded whether cultured in vitro). The CDR3 sequence is CASSRTDRNYGYTF. The CDR3 DNA reads TGTGCCAGCAGCCGGACAGACAGGAACTATGGCTACACCTTC.